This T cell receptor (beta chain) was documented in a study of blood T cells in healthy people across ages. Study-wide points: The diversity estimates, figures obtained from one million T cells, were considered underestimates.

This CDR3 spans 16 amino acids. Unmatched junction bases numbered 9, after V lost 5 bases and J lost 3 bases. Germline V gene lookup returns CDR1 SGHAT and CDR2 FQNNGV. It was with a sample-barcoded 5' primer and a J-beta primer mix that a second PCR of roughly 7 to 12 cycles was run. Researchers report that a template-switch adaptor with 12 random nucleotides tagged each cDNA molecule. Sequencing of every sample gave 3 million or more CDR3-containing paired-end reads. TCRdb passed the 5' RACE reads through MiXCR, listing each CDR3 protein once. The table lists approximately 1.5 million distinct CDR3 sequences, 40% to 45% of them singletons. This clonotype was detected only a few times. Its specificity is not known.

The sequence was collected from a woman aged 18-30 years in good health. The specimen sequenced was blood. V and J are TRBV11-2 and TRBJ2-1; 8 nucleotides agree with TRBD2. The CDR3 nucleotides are TGTGCCAGCAGCCTAACGGGGGGGGCCCTCTACAATGAGCAGTTCTTC. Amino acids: CASSLTGGALYNEQFF.